This entry is about one TCR beta chain. Its matching antigen is unknown. The table came from immunoSEQ multiplex PCR; TCRdb's copy has only in-frame clones and leaves some out. The data hold roughly 380,000 clones, with approximately 97% observed a single time. CD8 memory was a combination that joined CD45RO+ cells with CCR7-negative CD45RA+ TemRA cells. This specimen belongs to a study of shared clonotypes between healthy human individuals. Study context: Two female and a few male donors aged 18 to 49 were enrolled. There were three CD4 naive, three CD4 memory, two CD8 naive and one CD8 memory plates per donor. Whole-study findings and limits: Generation probabilities of non-shared clonotypes were lower (relative to those shared by all four donors).

The sequence came from a man between 25 and 39 years old in good health. The sequencing input was memory CD8+ T cells sorted from blood. Sample subset: CD45RO+ cells pooled with CCR7-negative TemRA cells.

CDR3 loop: CASSYYGTSGYEQYF. Here the CDR3 DNA reads TGTGCCAGCAGTTACTACGGGACTAGCGGCTACGAGCAGTACTTC. The chain recombines TRBV6-6 with TRBJ2-7, with 11 bases identical to TRBD2. Germline CDR1 MNHNY, CDR2 SVGAGI (reference sequence). The CDR3 runs to 15 residues. The V segment lost 1 base and the J segment 3 bases; nucleotides outside the gene matches: 2.